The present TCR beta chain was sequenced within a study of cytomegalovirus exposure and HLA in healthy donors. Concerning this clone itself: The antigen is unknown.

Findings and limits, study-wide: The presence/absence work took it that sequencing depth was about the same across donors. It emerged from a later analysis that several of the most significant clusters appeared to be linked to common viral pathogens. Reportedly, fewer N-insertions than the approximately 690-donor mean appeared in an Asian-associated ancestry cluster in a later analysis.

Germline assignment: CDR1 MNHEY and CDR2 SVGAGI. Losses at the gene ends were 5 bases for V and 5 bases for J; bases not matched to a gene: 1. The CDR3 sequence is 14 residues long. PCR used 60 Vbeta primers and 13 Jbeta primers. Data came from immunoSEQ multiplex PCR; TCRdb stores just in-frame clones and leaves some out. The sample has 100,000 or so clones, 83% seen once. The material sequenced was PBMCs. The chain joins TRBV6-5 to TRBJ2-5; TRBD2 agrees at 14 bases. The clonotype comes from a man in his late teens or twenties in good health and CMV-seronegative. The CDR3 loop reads CASSRTSGRETQYF. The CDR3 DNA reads TGTGCCAGCAGTAGGACTAGCGGGAGGGAGACCCAGTACTTC.